These T cell receptor beta chains were read from a single sample in a study of cytomegalovirus exposure and HLA in healthy donors. Repertoires were generated with immunoSEQ multiplex PCR, while TCRdb's copy carries only in-frame clones and drops some. The table shows 150,000 to 200,000 clones, with 80% to 85% occurring only once. Sequenced sample: PBMCs. All receptors come from a man aged 50 to 59 in good health and CMV-seropositive. CDR3s include the opening cysteine and the closing phenylalanine or tryptophan. The D gene is left open where the match is weak. The size of a clone is reported for some rows only, either as once, few or many, or as a class for expanded clones.

v_call,clone_size,j_call,d_call,cdr3_aa,cdr3_nt
TRBV29-1,.,TRBJ2-5,TRBD2,CSVPGGGETQYF,TGCAGCGTCCCGGGAGGGGGAGAGACCCAGTACTTC
TRBV5-1,once,TRBJ2-5,TRBD2,CASSLLSGGRRETQYF,TGCGCCAGCAGCTTACTCAGCGGGGGGAGGCGAGAGACCCAGTACTTC
TRBV7-8,.,TRBJ2-3,TRBD2,CASSLRLAESDTQYF,TGTGCCAGCAGCTTAAGACTAGCGGAATCAGATACGCAGTATTTT
TRBV19,few,TRBJ2-7,TRBD2,CASSIGLAGYEQYF,TGTGCCAGTAGCATAGGACTAGCGGGTTACGAGCAGTACTTC
TRBV30,.,TRBJ1-2,.,CAWSLDRTYGYTF,TGTGCCTGGAGTTTAGACAGGACTTATGGCTACACCTTC
TRBV10-3,once,TRBJ2-7,.,CAIREPGQLYEQYF,TGTGCCATCAGAGAGCCAGGCCAACTCTACGAGCAGTACTTC
TRBV11-3,.,TRBJ2-1,TRBD2,CASSSSGVGYNEQFF,TGTGCCAGCAGCTCAAGCGGGGTGGGGTACAATGAGCAGTTCTTC
TRBV28,few,TRBJ2-2,TRBD1,CASSLSTGSNTGELFF,TGTGCCAGCAGTTTATCGACAGGGTCGAACACCGGGGAGCTGTTTTTT
TRBV21-1,.,TRBJ1-6,.,CASSKSRSSPLHF,TGTGCCAGCAGCAAATCCCGGAGCTCACCCCTCCACTTT
TRBV28,once,TRBJ2-5,TRBD1,CASSPADRAQETQYF,TGTGCCAGCAGCCCCGCCGACAGGGCTCAAGAGACCCAGTACTTC
TRBV5-1,.,TRBJ2-7,.,CASSLGHSYEQYF,TGCGCCAGCAGCTTAGGACACTCCTACGAGCAGTACTTC
TRBV25-1,few,TRBJ1-2,.,CASSVDIYGYTF,TGTGCCAGCAGTGTAGACATTTATGGCTACACCTTC
TRBV2,once,TRBJ1-2,TRBD1,CASSAGTGEYGYTF,TGTGCCAGCAGTGCCGGGACAGGGGAATATGGCTACACCTTC
TRBV27,once,TRBJ1-3,TRBD1,CASSATTGTGNTIYF,TGTGCCAGCAGTGCCACGACAGGGACCGGAAACACCATATATTTT
TRBV11-3,.,TRBJ2-2,.,CASSSGYGNTGELFF,TGTGCCAGCAGCTCGGGGTACGGCAACACCGGGGAGCTGTTTTTT
TRBV19,.,TRBJ1-5,TRBD1,CASSIVGTGVSNQPQHF,TGTGCCAGTAGTATAGTGGGAACAGGGGTAAGCAATCAGCCCCAGCATTTT
TRBV19,.,TRBJ1-1,.,CASARQGSTEAFF,TGTGCCAGTGCCCGTCAGGGAAGCACTGAAGCTTTCTTT
TRBV6-1,.,TRBJ2-5,.,CASSLENRVGETQYF,TGTGCCAGCAGTTTGGAGAACAGGGTGGGCGAGACCCAGTACTTC
TRBV5-1,.,TRBJ2-7,.,CASSLDSSEQYF,TGCGCCAGCAGCCTGGACAGTTCCGAGCAGTACTTC
TRBV9,.,TRBJ2-7,TRBD2,CASSGTRGVSHEHYF,TGTGCCAGCAGCGGGACGCGGGGGGTGTCCCACGAGCATTACTTC
TRBV5-1,.,TRBJ1-3,.,CASSLAGGRSGNTIYF,TGCGCCAGCAGCTTGGCTGGGGGCAGGTCTGGAAACACCATATATTTT
TRBV9,.,TRBJ2-5,TRBD2,CASSDGTSGGIQETQYF,TGTGCCAGCAGCGACGGGACTAGCGGGGGGATTCAAGAGACCCAGTACTTC
TRBV5-4,.,TRBJ2-3,TRBD2,CASSPPPSGGVGTDTQYF,TGTGCCAGCAGTCCTCCACCTAGCGGGGGGGTGGGCACAGATACGCAGTATTTT
TRBV9,.,TRBJ2-1,TRBD2,CASSVGAGDYNEQFF,TGTGCCAGCAGCGTAGGAGCGGGAGACTACAATGAGCAGTTCTTC
TRBV2,once,TRBJ1-1,TRBD1,CASSGAGGTVTEAFF,TGTGCCAGCAGTGGTGCAGGGGGGACGGTGACTGAAGCTTTCTTT
TRBV4-1,.,TRBJ1-1,TRBD1,CASSRDGTGNTEAFF,TGCGCCAGCAGCCGCGACGGGACAGGGAACACTGAAGCTTTCTTT
TRBV5-1,.,TRBJ2-5,.,CASSLGGSQETQYF,TGCGCCAGCAGCTTGGGTGGCAGTCAAGAGACCCAGTACTTC
TRBV6-1,.,TRBJ2-7,.,CASSVLGGGTYEQYF,TGTGCCAGCAGTGTTTTAGGGGGGGGTACCTACGAGCAGTACTTC
TRBV7-6,.,TRBJ1-2,.,CASSLVGAGTAGGTYGYTF,TGTGCCAGCAGCTTAGTGGGAGCCGGGACGGCAGGCGGGACCTATGGCTACACCTTC
TRBV7-6,.,TRBJ2-1,TRBD2,CASSLVGSGRSYNEQFF,TGTGCCAGCAGCTTAGTCGGTAGCGGGAGGTCGTACAATGAGCAGTTCTTC
TRBV29-1,.,TRBJ2-7,.,CSVGVGGYEQYF,TGCAGCGTTGGGGTCGGGGGCTACGAGCAGTACTTC
TRBV11-1,.,TRBJ2-3,.,CASRDNKGSDTQYF,TGTGCCAGCAGGGATAACAAGGGGTCAGATACGCAGTATTTT
TRBV18,.,TRBJ1-5,.,CASSPGGAGRNQPQHF,TGTGCCAGCTCACCAGGAGGGGCGGGCCGCAATCAGCCCCAGCATTTT
TRBV28,.,TRBJ1-5,.,CASSSGIGQPQHF,TGTGCCAGCAGTTCAGGGATTGGACAGCCCCAGCATTTT
TRBV11-2,.,TRBJ2-1,.,CASSLEVGPYNEQFF,TGTGCCAGCAGCTTAGAGGTGGGGCCCTACAATGAGCAGTTCTTC
TRBV28,once,TRBJ1-2,.,CASSSGLNYGYTF,TGTGCCAGCAGTTCGGGACTGAACTATGGCTACACCTTC
TRBV30,.,TRBJ1-5,TRBD1,CAWGQGSNQPQHF,TGTGCCTGGGGACAGGGGAGCAATCAGCCCCAGCATTTT
TRBV7-9,.,TRBJ2-3,TRBD1,CASSIRQGNADTQYF,TGTGCCAGCAGCATTAGACAGGGGAACGCAGATACGCAGTATTTT
TRBV10-3,.,TRBJ1-2,TRBD1,CAITQTTGGANYGYTF,TGTGCCATCACACAGACGACAGGGGGGGCTAACTATGGCTACACCTTC
TRBV4-3,.,TRBJ2-2,.,CASSQEYRVNTGELFF,TGCGCCAGCAGCCAAGAATATAGAGTGAACACCGGGGAGCTGTTTTTT
TRBV27,.,TRBJ1-3,.,CASSFSAGNTIYF,TGTGCCAGCAGTTTCAGCGCCGGAAACACCATATATTTT
TRBV29-1,.,TRBJ2-5,.,CSVGNPQETQYF,TGCAGCGTTGGTAATCCCCAAGAGACCCAGTACTTC